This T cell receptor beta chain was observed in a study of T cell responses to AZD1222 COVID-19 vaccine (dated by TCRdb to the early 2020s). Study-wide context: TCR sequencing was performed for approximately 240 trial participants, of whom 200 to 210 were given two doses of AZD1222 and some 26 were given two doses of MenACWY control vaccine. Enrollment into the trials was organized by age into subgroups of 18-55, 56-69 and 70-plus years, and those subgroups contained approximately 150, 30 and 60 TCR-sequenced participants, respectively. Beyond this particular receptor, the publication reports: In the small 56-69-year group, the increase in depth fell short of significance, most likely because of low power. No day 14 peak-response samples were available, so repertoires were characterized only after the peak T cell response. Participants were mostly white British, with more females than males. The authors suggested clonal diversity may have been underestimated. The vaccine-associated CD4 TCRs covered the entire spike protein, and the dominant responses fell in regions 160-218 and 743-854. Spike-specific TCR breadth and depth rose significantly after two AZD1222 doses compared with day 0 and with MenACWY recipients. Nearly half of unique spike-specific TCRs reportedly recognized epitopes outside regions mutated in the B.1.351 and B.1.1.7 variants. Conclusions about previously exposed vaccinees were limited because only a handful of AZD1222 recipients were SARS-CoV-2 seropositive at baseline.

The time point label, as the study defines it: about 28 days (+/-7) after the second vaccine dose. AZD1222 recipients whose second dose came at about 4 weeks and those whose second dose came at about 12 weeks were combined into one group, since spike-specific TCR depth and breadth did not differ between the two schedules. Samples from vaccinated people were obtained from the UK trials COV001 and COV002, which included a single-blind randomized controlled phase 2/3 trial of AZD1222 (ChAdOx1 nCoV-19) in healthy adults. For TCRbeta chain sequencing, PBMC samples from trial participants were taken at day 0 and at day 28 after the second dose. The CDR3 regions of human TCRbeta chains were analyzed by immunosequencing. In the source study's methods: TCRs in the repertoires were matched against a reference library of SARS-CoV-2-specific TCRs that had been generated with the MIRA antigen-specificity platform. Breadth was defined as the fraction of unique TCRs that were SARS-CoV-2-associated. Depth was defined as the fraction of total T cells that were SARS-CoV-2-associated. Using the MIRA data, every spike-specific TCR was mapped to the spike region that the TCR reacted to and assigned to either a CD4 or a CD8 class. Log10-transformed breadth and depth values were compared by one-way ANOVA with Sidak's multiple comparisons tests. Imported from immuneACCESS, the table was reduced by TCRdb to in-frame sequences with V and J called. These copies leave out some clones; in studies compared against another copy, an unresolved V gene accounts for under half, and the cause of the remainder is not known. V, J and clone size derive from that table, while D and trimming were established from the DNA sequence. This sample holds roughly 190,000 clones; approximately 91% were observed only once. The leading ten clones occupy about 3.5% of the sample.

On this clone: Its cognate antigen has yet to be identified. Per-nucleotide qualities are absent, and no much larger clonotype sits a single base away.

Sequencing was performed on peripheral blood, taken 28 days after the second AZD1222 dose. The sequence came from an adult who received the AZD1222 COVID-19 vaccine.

The DNA is as follows: TGTGCCAGCAGCCAAGCGGGGATGGGAGACACTGAAGCTTTCTTT. It encodes CASSQAGMGDTEAFF. This receptor chain uses TRBV4-2 and TRBJ1-1, with the D segment identity uncertain. CDR1 and CDR2 are drawn from the germline V gene: LGHNA, YNFKEQ. V loses 1 base, J loses 3 bases, and the germline ends lie 12 bases apart. From its cysteine to its phenylalanine, the CDR3 spans 15 amino acids. Only the CDR3 region is kept as DNA, spanning 45 bases read in frame from base 1.